This T cell receptor (beta chain) was sequenced in a study of tumour-infiltrating T cells in Burkitt lymphoma. As for the study in general: The Burkitt lymphoma cohort spanned all epidemiological subtypes. Study-level results: Several public clonotypes recurred in numerous Burkitt lymphoma patients.

About this clone: The antigen is unknown.

Data came from immunoSEQ multiplex PCR; TCRdb stores just in-frame clones and leaves some out. Of tens of thousands of clones in the sample, around 29% are singletons; the top ten hold around 3%. This CDR3 has 13 residues. Trimming removed 2 bases from V and 3 bases from J, with 8 bases in between. Germline V CDR1 and CDR2: MNHNY, SVGAGI (reference sequence). The TCR was taken from a human donor with Burkitt lymphoma. The rearrangement uses TRBV6-6 and TRBJ2-7; D is unresolved. The specimen was tumor tissue. The CDR3 loop reads CASSYPGGYEQYF. The CDR3 coding sequence is TGTGCCAGCAGTTACCCCGGCGGCTACGAGCAGTACTTC.